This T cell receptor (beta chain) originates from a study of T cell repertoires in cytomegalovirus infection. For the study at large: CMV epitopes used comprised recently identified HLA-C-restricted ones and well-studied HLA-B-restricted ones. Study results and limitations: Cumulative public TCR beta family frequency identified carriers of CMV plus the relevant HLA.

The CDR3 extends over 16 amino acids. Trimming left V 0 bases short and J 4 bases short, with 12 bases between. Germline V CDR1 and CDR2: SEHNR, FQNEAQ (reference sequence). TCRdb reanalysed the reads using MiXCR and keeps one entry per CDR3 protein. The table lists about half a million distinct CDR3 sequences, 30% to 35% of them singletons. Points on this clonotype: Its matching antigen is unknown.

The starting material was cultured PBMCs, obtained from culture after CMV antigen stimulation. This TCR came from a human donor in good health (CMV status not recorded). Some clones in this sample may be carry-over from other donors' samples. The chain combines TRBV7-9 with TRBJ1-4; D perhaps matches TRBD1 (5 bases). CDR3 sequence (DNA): TGTGCCAGCAGCTTAGCGATTCAGGGAGTTAATGAAAAACTGTTTTTT. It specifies CASSLAIQGVNEKLFF.